This T cell receptor (beta chain) stems from a study of cytomegalovirus exposure and HLA in healthy donors. Study-level findings and limits: In a later analysis, V- and J-gene trimming of beta chains associated with a DCLRE1C missense variant, replicated independently. In an earlier analysis, about 90% or about 30%: the productive usage of most TCR beta V segments.

This CDR3 comprises 13 residues. PCR employed 60 Vbeta and 13 Jbeta primers. Data came from immunoSEQ multiplex PCR; TCRdb stores just in-frame clones and leaves some out. The data hold over 85,000 clones, with roughly 83% observed a single time. A remark on this clone: Its antigen is not identified.

This TCR derives from a man aged 35 to 55 in good health and CMV-seronegative. Sample: PBMCs. The chain recombines TRBV21-1 with TRBJ1-5. TRBV21-1 is a documented pseudogene. The CDR3 protein is CASSIRCGRPQHF. DNA of the CDR3: TGTGCCAGCAGCATCCGCTGCGGGCGGCCCCAGCATTTT.